This TCR beta chain was sequenced during a study of control samples from healthy donors and cancer patients (TCRdb year 2020). The library came from the immunoSEQ multiplex PCR assay. Held by TCRdb, this immuneACCESS table contains in-frame sequences only and omits some clones. Under half of the omission traces to an unresolved V gene where checked; the cause of the rest is unknown. The sample includes about 110,000 clones, with approximately 82% observed a single time. Roughly 6.5% of the sample goes to the ten largest clones. The germline V gene (reference sequence) specifies LGHDT as CDR1 and YNNKEL as CDR2. The CDR3 measures 12 amino acids from cysteine to phenylalanine. CDR3 DNA only is kept here, 36 bases in frame from base 1. V is shortened by 5 bases, J by 3 bases, and the region joining them spans 5 bases. Note on this clone: The target of this receptor is not known. No much larger clonotype is one base removed from it; base qualities were not supplied.

The rearranged chain carries TRBV3-1 (or the pseudogene TRBV3-2) and TRBJ2-1; the D gene cannot be named for sure. Sequenced material: blood. The source is a young man in good health. CDR3 loop: CASSAHYNEQFF. The sequence in DNA is TGTGCCAGCAGCGCCCACTACAATGAGCAGTTCTTC.